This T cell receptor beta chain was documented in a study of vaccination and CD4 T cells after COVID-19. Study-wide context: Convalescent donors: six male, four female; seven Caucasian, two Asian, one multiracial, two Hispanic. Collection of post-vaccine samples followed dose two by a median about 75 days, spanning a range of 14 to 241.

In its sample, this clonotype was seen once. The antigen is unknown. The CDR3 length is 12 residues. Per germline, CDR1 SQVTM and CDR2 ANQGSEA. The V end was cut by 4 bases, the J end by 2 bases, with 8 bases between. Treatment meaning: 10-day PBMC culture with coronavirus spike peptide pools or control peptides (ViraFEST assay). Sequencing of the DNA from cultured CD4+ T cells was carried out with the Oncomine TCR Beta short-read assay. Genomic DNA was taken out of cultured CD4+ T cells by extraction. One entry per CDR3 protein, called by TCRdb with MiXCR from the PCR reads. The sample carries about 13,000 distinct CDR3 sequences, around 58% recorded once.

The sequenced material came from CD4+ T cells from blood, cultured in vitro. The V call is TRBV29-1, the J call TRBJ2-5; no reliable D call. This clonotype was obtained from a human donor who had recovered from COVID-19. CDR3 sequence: CSVVRAQETQYF. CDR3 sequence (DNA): TGCAGCGTTGTCCGTGCGCAAGAGACCCAGTACTTC.